The 23 T cell receptor beta chains listed next were all sequenced from one sample in a study of molecular identifiers for immune sequencing clone quantification listed by TCRdb under 2018. Receptor amplification or capture employed PCR. The sample was run on a NextSeq 500. Using fastp at Q25 and MiXCR, TCRdb reprocessed the public reads and kept productive beta chains. Rows with a matching CDR3 protein are joined into one entry that keeps the most common DNA and genes. For this sample the table gives some 100,000 distinct CDR3 sequences, of which 35% to 40% were detected only once. Of the sample, under 5.5% is held by the ten largest clones. Sequencing was carried out using naive CD8+ T cells from blood, with Jurkat cell RNA spiked in. This specimen's cell subset or site label, per the study, means: FACS-sorted CD8+CD4-CCR7+CD45RA+ naive T cells. Receptors were obtained from a human donor in good health. Some libraries in this study had Jurkat cell RNA spiked in.

This clonotype showed up many times. The chain employs TRBV5-4 and TRBJ2-1, with D perhaps matching TRBD2 (6 bases). V was cut by 0 bases and J by 3 bases, with 13 bases left in between. Germline V gene lookup returns CDR1 SGHNT and CDR2 YYREEE (reference sequence). This CDR3 contains 16 residues. CDR3 amino acids: CASSLALGGSYNEQFF. In DNA, the CDR3 is TGTGCCAGCAGCTTGGCTCTAGGAGGGAGCTACAATGAGCAGTTCTTC.

At least ten counts were recorded for this clonotype. The V call is TRBV10-3, the J call TRBJ2-3; 7 bases are a match to TRBD2. Germline loops: CDR1 ENHRY, CDR2 SYGVKD. The junction had 14 bases not matched to a gene; V was cut back by 7 bases and J by 4 bases. There are 16 residues in the CDR3. CDR3 nucleotide sequence: TGTGCCATCACTGACTCTAGCGGTAGCCCCCCAGATACGCAGTATTTT. Encoded protein: CAITDSSGSPPDTQYF.

The chain couples TRBV6-6 to TRBJ1-5, with a tentative D call TRBD1 (6 bases). The V gene lost 8 bases and the J gene lost 6 bases, with 20 bases spanning the gap. The CDR3 has 15 amino acids. CDR1 and CDR2 from the germline V gene are MNHNY and SVGAGI (reference sequence). CDR3: CASALPGGAGQPQHF. The CDR3 DNA follows: TGTGCCAGCGCCCTACCTGGGGGGGCGGGTCAGCCCCAGCATTTT.

A few counts support this clonotype. This rearrangement joins TRBV6-2 or TRBV6-3 to TRBJ2-2, with D unresolved. Germline values: CDR1 MNHEY, CDR2 SVGEGT. The CDR3 has 15 residues. Deletions cut 5 bases from V and 1 base from J, with 11 bases between. In DNA, the CDR3 is TGTGCCAGCAGTCTCTCCAGAAAGAACACCGGGGAGCTGTTTTTT. Protein: CASSLSRKNTGELFF.

This sequence joins TRBV6-4 and TRBJ2-3, with no clear D. There are 9 residues in the CDR3. CDR1 and CDR2 from the germline V gene are MRHNA and SNTAGT. V dropped 11 bases and J dropped 6 bases, with 6 bases sitting between them. The CDR3 region has the DNA TGTGCCGTTCCGGATACGCAGTATTTT. As protein: CAVPDTQYF.

In this sample, this clonotype turned up many times. V usage is TRBV7-9 and J usage is TRBJ1-1, with 10 bases fitting TRBD1. J was trimmed by 4 bases and V by 5 bases; bases with no gene match: 4. Germline V gene lookup returns CDR1 SEHNR and CDR2 FQNEAQ (reference sequence). The CDR3 totals 14 residues. The CDR3 region is CASSARTGGTEAFF. The CDR3 DNA is TGTGCCAGCAGCGCTAGGACAGGGGGCACTGAAGCTTTCTTT.

At least ten counts were recorded for this clonotype. This chain uses TRBV12-3 or TRBV12-4 with TRBJ2-3; 7 bases fit TRBD2. The CDR3 runs 15 residues. J gave up 2 bases and V 5 bases, and 7 bases lay outside the gene matches. The chain's CDR3 is CASSPGDYDTDTQYF. The CDR3 DNA follows: TGTGCCAGCAGTCCGGGGGACTACGACACAGATACGCAGTATTTT.

The chain is built from TRBV13 and TRBJ2-2; 8 nucleotides agree with TRBD1. Germline-derived CDR1 and CDR2 are PRHDT and FYEKMQ (reference sequence). The CDR3 runs 14 residues. Trimming took 5 bases from V and 7 from J; bases not matched to a gene: 6. CDR3 loop: CASSPQGANGELFF. CDR3 nucleotide sequence: TGTGCCAGCAGCCCTCAGGGGGCGAACGGGGAGCTGTTTTTT. Variable domain in full (rest from reference TRBV13 and TRBJ2-2): AAGVIQSPRHLIKEKRETATLKCYPIPRHDTVYWYQQGPGQDPQFLISFYEKMQSDKGSIPDRFSAQQFSDYHSELNMSSLELGDSALYFCASSPQGANGELFFGEGSRLTVL.

With respect to this clonotype: Its ends do not fully match the called genes, so a read error is possible. The chain recombines TRBV4-1 with TRBJ2-5; 8 bases line up with TRBD2. This CDR3 region has 15 residues. Germline CDR1 and CDR2: MGHRA and YSYEKL. The CDR3 coding sequence is TGCGCCAGCCGCCAAAAAGCGGGAGCGTGGGAGACCCAGTACTTC. Its translation: CASRQKAGAWETQYF.

Ten or more counts support this clonotype. The chain employs TRBV6-2 or TRBV6-3 and TRBJ2-3; 8 bases map to TRBD2. The V and J ends lost 1 base and 6 bases, in that order; junction bases with no gene match: 12. The CDR3 contains 17 residues. CDR1 is MNHEY, CDR2 SVGEGT, per germline. The chain's CDR3 is CASSYFASGPLEDTQYF. CDR3 DNA: TGTGCCAGCAGTTACTTCGCTAGCGGGCCCTTGGAGGATACGCAGTATTTT.

The CDR3 bases are TGTGCCAGCAGCCTTACTAGCGGGGGTACGGCCAATGAGCAGTTCTTC. It translates to CASSLTSGGTANEQFF. V gene TRBV3-1 combines with J gene TRBJ2-1; 11 positions agree with TRBD2. The junction had 8 bases not matched to a gene; V was cut back by 4 bases and J by 6 bases. In germline, CDR1 is LGHDT, CDR2 YNNKEL (reference sequence). The CDR3 is 16 amino acids.

This clonotype occurred a few times. The CDR3 region is CSASPPRPEQFF. The CDR3 nucleotides read TGCAGTGCTAGCCCCCCTAGACCTGAGCAGTTCTTC. The rearrangement uses TRBV20-1 and TRBJ2-1; D is undetermined. Germline CDR1 reads DFQATT; CDR2 reads SNEGSKA (reference sequence). Trimming removed 3 bases from V and 9 bases from J, with 12 bases in between. The CDR3 runs to 12 residues.

Turning to this clonotype: A much larger clone lies one base from this, so it may be a read error. This chain links TRBV7-9 with TRBJ2-3; D unclear. CDR1 is SEHNR and CDR2 is FQNEAQ in the germline V gene (reference sequence). The CDR3 runs to 15 residues. The V and J ends lost 1 base and 2 bases respectively, with 10 bases between them. The CDR3: CASSLVRRNTDTQYF. The DNA of the CDR3 is TGTGCCAGCAGCTTAGTGCGCAGAAACACAGATACGCAGTATTTT.

This clonotype was counted a single time. The chain couples TRBV4-1 to TRBJ2-7; no reliable D call. The CDR3 runs 16 residues. Germline V gives CDR1 MGHRA, CDR2 YSYEKL. V was shortened by 1 base and J by 0 bases, with 13 bases between the two germline ends. Here the CDR3 DNA reads TGCGCCAGCAGCCAAGGGGCAGGCTTTAGCTCCTACGAGCAGTACTTC. It specifies CASSQGAGFSSYEQYF.

This clonotype was recorded a few times. The CDR3: CSAIQGGSYEQYF. The CDR3 DNA sequence: TGCAGTGCTATTCAGGGCGGGAGCTACGAGCAGTACTTC. The genes are TRBV20-1 and TRBJ2-7; 7 nucleotides match TRBD2. J gave up 3 bases and V 4 bases, and 6 bases lay outside the gene matches. The CDR3 runs 13 residues. CDR1 DFQATT and CDR2 SNEGSKA come from the germline V gene (reference sequence).

At least ten counts were recorded for this clonotype. The chain recombines TRBV7-8 with TRBJ2-3; the D is unclear. This CDR3 comprises 16 residues. Germline values: CDR1 SGHVS, CDR2 FQNEAQ. V lost 4 bases and J 2 bases, leaving 16 bases between the germline ends. The CDR3, as DNA: TGTGCCAGCAGCTACATACCGAGACTGACCACAGATACGCAGTATTTT. Translating gives CASSYIPRLTTDTQYF.

The V gene is TRBV7-9, the J gene TRBJ2-2, with TRBD1 matching 9 bases. V gave up 2 bases and J gave up 0 bases; unmatched junction bases: 4. Germline V gives CDR1 SEHNR, CDR2 FQNEAQ (reference sequence). This CDR3 spans 17 amino acids. This CDR3 is CASSLPRTGANTGELFF. CDR3 DNA sequence: TGTGCCAGCAGCTTACCAAGGACAGGGGCGAACACCGGGGAGCTGTTTTTT.

This clonotype was counted many times. V gene TRBV7-2 combines with J gene TRBJ2-1, with unresolved D. The CDR3 is 14 amino acids. Trimming removed 2 bases at V and 6 bases at J, with 11 bases between. CDR1 and CDR2 from the germline V gene are SGHTA and FQGNSA. The CDR3 protein is CASSLSVRSNEQFF. Here the CDR3 DNA reads TGTGCCAGCAGCTTATCGGTCCGTTCCAATGAGCAGTTCTTC.

In this sample, this clonotype turned up a few times. This chain links TRBV7-3 with TRBJ2-5; D gene ambiguous. CDR1 is SGHTA and CDR2 is FQGTGA in the germline V gene. Trimming cost V 3 bases and J 5 bases, with 10 bases left between them. CDR3 size: 13 residues. CDR3 residues: CASSFLAYETQYF. In nucleotides, the CDR3 is TGTGCCAGCAGCTTTTTAGCATACGAGACCCAGTACTTC.

This clonotype was observed at least ten times. The genes are TRBV2 and TRBJ2-3; D remains unclear. Trimming stripped 6 bases from V and 10 bases from J, with 8 bases between. The CDR3 loop spans 10 amino acids. Germline CDR1 SNHLY, CDR2 FYNNEI. In nucleotides, the CDR3 is TGTGCCAGCAGGGGCCCGGCGCAGTATTTT. It codes for CASRGPAQYF.

This clonotype was seen more than once but under ten times. The chain carries TRBV7-7 and TRBJ2-7; TRBD1 or TRBD2 may be the D gene (5 bases each). Germline values: CDR1 SSHAT, CDR2 FNYEAQ (reference sequence). The CDR3 runs to 16 residues. The germline V and J ends were trimmed by 5 bases and 0 bases, with 17 bases remaining between them. This chain's CDR3 is CASSPVPGRASYEQYF. The CDR3 DNA reads TGTGCCAGCAGCCCGGTCCCGGGACGGGCCTCCTACGAGCAGTACTTC.

A note on this clonotype: One base away lies a much larger clone, so this may be a sequencing read error. The CDR3 ends on some other residue instead of the conserved phenylalanine or tryptophan, so this is likely a read error. The V call is TRBV5-1, the J call TRBJ2-7; either TRBD1 or TRBD2 may fit D (5 bases each). The CDR3 runs 13 residues. V lost 2 bases and J lost 4, with 10 bases in between. The germline CDR1 and CDR2 sequences are SGHRS and YFSETQ. The CDR3 reads CASSLTGRYEQYY. For the CDR3, the DNA is TGCGCCAGCAGCTTAACGGGGCGATACGAGCAGTACTAC.

Turning to this clonotype: One junction end disagrees with the germline gene, perhaps due to a read error. V usage is TRBV28 and J usage is TRBJ2-5, with D uncertain. Germline-derived CDR1 and CDR2 are MDHEN and SYDVKM. This CDR3 spans 14 amino acids. The CDR3 protein is CASSQGPFSEPQYF. The CDR3 DNA reads as TGTGCCAGCAGCCAAGGGCCCTTTTCAGAGCCCCAGTACTTC.